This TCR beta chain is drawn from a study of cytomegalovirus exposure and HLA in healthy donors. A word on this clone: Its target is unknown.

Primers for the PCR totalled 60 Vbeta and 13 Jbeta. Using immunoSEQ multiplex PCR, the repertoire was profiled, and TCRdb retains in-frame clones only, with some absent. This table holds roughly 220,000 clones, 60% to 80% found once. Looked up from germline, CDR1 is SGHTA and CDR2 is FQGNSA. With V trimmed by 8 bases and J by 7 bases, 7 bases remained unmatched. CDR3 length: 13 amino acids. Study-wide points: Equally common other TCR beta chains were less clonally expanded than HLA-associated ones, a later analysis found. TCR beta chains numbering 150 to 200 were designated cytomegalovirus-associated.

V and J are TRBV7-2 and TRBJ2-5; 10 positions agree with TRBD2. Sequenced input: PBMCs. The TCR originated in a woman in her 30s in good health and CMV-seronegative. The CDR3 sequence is CASGWASGGTQYF. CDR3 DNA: TGTGCCAGCGGCTGGGCTAGCGGGGGGACCCAGTACTTC.